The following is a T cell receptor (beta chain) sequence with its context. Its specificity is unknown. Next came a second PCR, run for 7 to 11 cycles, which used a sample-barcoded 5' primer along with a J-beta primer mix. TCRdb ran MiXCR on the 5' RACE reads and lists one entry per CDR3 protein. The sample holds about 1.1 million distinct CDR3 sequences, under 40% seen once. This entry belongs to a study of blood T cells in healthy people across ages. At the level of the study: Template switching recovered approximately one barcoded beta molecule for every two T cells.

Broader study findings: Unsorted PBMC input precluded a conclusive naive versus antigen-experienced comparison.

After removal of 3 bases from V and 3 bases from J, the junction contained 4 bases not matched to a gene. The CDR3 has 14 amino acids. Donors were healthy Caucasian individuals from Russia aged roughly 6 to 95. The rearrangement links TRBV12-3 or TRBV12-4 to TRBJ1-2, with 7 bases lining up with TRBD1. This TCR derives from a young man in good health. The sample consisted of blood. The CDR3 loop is CASSFRQGHYGYTF. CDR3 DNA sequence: TGTGCCAGCAGTTTCCGACAGGGCCACTATGGCTACACCTTC.